The 3 T cell receptor beta chains given below trace back to one sample, sequenced in a study of control samples from healthy donors and cancer patients. Assay used: immunoSEQ multiplex PCR; TCRdb lists only in-frame clones, some missing. The sample consists of roughly 21,000 clones, under 90% of them appearing once. Sequenced material: PBMCs. These TCRs come from a man in his sixties with colorectal cancer.

Here the CDR3 DNA reads TGTGCCAGCGGAGTAACAGGGGGAACTAATGAAAAACTGTTTTTT. The encoded protein is CASGVTGGTNEKLFF. The gene calls are TRBV5-6 and TRBJ1-4; 8 bases are shared with TRBD1. Trimming took 7 bases from V and 1 from J; bases not matched to a gene: 6. The CDR3 runs 15 residues. Germline CDR1 SGHDT, CDR2 YYEEEE.

This clone was detected once. The chain recombines TRBV6-5 with TRBJ1-2; the D is unclear. Between the trimmed V and J ends, which lost 7 bases and 8 bases, there was a span of 17 bases. CDR3 length: 13 amino acids. CDR1 is MNHEY and CDR2 is SVGAGI in the germline V gene. Written as DNA, the CDR3 is TGTGCCAGCACTCGGGGAGGGCCGAGAGGCTACACCTTC. This encodes CASTRGGPRGYTF.

This rearrangement joins TRBV5-6 to TRBJ2-6; D is ambiguous. CDR1 SGHDT and CDR2 YYEEEE come from the germline V gene. V lost 5 bases and J lost 2, with 5 bases in between. CDR3 length: 13 amino acids. Here the CDR3 DNA reads TGTGCCAGCAGATATACTGGGGCCAACGTCCTGACTTTC. Translation: CASRYTGANVLTF.